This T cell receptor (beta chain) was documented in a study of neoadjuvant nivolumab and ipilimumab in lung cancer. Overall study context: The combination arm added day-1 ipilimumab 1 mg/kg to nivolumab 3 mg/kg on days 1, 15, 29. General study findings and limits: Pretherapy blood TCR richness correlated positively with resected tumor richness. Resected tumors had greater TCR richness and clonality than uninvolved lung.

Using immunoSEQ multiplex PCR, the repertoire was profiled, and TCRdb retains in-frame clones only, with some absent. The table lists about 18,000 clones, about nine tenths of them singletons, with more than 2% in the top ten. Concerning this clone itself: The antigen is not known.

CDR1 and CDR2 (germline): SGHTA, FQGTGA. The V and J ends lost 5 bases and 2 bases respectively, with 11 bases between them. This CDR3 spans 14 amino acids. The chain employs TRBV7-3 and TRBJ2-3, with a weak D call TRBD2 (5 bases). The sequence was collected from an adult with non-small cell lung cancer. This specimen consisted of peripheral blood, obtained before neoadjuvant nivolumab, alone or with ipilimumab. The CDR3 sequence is CASSLTSATDTQYF. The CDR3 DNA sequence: TGTGCCAGCAGCCTTACTAGTGCCACAGATACGCAGTATTTT.